This TCR beta chain was observed in a study of T cell changes during pregnancy in multiple sclerosis. The CDR3 loop spans 15 amino acids. Germline lookup yields CDR1 LGHNA and CDR2 YSLEER. Trimming took off 1 base at V and 8 bases at J, with 15 bases between the two ends. Clones were sequenced by immunoSEQ multiplex PCR, and TCRdb holds only the in-frame ones, with some missing. The sample contains about 40,000 clones, about nine tenths of which appear only once. The sequence was obtained from a female donor in good health, enrolled as a control in a pregnancy study. Material: CD4+ T cells from peripheral blood mononuclear cells, obtained in the third trimester of pregnancy. The gene calls are TRBV4-3 and TRBJ2-1, with TRBD2 as a possible D gene (6 bases). The CDR3 region is CASSQGFGGGYEQFF. The CDR3 coding sequence is TGCGCCAGCAGCCAAGGATTCGGCGGAGGGTATGAGCAGTTCTTC.